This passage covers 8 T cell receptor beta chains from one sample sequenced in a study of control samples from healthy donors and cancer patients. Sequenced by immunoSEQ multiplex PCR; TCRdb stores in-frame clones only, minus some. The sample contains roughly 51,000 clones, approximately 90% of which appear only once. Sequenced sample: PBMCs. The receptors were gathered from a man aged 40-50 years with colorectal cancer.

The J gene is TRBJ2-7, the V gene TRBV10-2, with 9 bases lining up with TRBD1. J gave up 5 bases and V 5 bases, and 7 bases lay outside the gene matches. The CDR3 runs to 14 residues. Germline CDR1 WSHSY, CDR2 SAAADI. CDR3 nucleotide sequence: TGCGCCAGCAGTTCGGGACAGGGTCGGAACGAGCAGTACTTC. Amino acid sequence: CASSSGQGRNEQYF.

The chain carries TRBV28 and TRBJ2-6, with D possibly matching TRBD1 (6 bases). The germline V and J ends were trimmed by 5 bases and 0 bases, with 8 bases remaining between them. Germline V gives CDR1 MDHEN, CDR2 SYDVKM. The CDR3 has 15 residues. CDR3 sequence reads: CASSADSSGANVLTF. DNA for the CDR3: TGTGCCAGCAGTGCGGACAGCTCTGGGGCCAACGTCCTGACTTTC.

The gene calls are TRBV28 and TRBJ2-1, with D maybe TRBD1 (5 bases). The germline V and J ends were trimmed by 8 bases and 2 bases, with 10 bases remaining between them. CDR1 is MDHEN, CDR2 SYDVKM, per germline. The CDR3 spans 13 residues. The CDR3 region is CASQGLPYNEQFF. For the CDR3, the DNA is TGTGCCAGCCAGGGCCTCCCCTACAATGAGCAGTTCTTC.

CDR3 region: CASSLHYYEQYF. As DNA, the CDR3 is TGTGCCAGCAGCCTACACTACTACGAGCAGTACTTC. The chain couples TRBV7-2 to TRBJ2-7; D is ambiguous. Trimming pared 5 bases from V and 3 bases from J, leaving 8 bases between. Per germline, CDR1 SGHTA and CDR2 FQGNSA. The CDR3 is made up of 12 amino acids.

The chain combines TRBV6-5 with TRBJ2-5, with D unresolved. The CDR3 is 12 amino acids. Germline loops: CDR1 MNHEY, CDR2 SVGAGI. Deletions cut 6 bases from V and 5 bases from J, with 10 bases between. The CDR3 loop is CASRSSGETQYF. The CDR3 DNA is TGTGCCAGCAGATCTTCCGGGGAGACCCAGTACTTC.

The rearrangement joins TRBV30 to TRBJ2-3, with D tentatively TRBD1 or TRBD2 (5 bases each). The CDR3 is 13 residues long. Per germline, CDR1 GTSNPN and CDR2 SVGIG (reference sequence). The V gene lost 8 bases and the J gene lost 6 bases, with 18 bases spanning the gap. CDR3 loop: CARKLRGGDTQYF. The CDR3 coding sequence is TGTGCCAGAAAACTAAGGGGCGGGGATACGCAGTATTTT. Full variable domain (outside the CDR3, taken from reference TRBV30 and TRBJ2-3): SQTIHQWPATLVQPVGSPLSLECTVEGTSNPNLYWYRQAAGRGLQLLFYSVGIGQISSEVPQNLSASRPQDRQFILSSKKLLLSDSGFYLCARKLRGGDTQYFGPGTRLTVL.

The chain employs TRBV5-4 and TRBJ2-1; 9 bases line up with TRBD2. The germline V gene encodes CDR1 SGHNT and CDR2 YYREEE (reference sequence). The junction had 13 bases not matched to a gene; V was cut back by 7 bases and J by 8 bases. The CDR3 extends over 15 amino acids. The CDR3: CASLGQASGKHEQFF. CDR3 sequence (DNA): TGTGCCAGCTTGGGCCAGGCTAGCGGGAAACATGAGCAGTTCTTC. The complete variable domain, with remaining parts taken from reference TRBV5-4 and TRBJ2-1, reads ETGVTQSPTHLIKTRGQQVTLRCSSQSGHNTVSWYQQALGQGPQFIFQYYREEENGRGNFPPRFSGLQFPNYSSELNVNALELDDSALYLCASLGQASGKHEQFFGPGTRLTVL.

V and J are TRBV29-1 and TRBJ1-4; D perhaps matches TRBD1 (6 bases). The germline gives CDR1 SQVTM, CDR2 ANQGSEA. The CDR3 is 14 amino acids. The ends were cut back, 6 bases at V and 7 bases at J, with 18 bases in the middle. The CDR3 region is CSVSQGSLTEKLFF. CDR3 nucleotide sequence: TGCAGCGTCTCACAGGGCTCCTTGACTGAAAAACTGTTTTTT.